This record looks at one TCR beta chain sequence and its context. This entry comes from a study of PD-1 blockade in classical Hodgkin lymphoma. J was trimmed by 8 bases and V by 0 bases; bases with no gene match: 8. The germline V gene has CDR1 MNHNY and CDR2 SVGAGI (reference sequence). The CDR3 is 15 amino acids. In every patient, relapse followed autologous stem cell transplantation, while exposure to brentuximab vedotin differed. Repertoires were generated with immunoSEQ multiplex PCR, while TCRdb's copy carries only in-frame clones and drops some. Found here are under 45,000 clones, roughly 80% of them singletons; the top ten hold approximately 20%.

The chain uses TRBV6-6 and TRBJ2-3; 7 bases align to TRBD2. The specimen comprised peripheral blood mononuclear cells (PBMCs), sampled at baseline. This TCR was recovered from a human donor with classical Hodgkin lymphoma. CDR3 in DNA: TGTGCCAGCAGTTACTCGGCGGGAGATGGGGTTACGCAGTATTTT. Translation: CASSYSAGDGVTQYF.